This TCR beta chain was sequenced for a study of CD8 T cells in ankylosing spondylitis (dated by TCRdb to about 2017). Notes on the research overall: The study profiled T cell receptor beta repertoires in healthy donors and ankylosing spondylitis patients to find disease-linked TCR variants. Samples of peripheral blood were taken, and for ankylosing spondylitis patients, synovial fluid was collected as well. The whole study cohort included over 85 healthy donors and 20 to 25 ankylosing spondylitis patients.

A remark on this clonotype: The antigen it recognizes is unknown. Base qualities are not provided; no much larger clone lies one nucleotide away.

Overall study results and their limits: A TCR beta motif of several highly homologous amino acid variants appeared characteristic of blood from ankylosing spondylitis patients. A CD8+ phenotype was shown by the disease-linked clones, which were found at relatively low frequencies in peripheral blood. Some motif variants had previously been reported in the synovial fluid and blood of reactive arthritis patients, which suggests shared mechanisms of disease initiation. According to the report, matched synovial fluid samples from ankylosing spondylitis patients were significantly enriched for the disease-linked clones.

Sequences SGHAT (CDR1) and FQNNGV (CDR2) are obtained from the germline V gene. The CDR3 sequence holds 12 residues, the cysteine and phenylalanine included. This entry keeps only the CDR3 DNA: 36 bases, framed from base 1. V gives up 2 bases and J gives up 6 bases, and the segment between their germline ends measures 7 bases. TCRdb records Illumina HiSeq 2500 as the sequencer. Quantitative 5'-RACE with molecular barcodes was the method used to prepare the TCR beta libraries. Regarding the original processing steps: To identify disease-linked TCR variants, a new computational method was used, one built on a probabilistic model of VDJ rearrangement. TCRdb ran its own pipeline on the public reads, namely fastp trimming at Q25 and MiXCR clone calling, and kept in-frame beta chains. Each record represents a unique CDR3 protein, reported with the most common genes and DNA among its rows. Here the V and J calls rest on TCRdb's processing, not on the authors' analysis. Within this sample are under 300,000 distinct CDR3 sequences, with around 10% of them counted one time only. The ten largest clones represent 6% to 8.5% of the sample.

The sequence derives from a male donor with ankylosing spondylitis or in good health (not recorded which). The specimen sequenced was blood, either unsorted or a sorted T cell fraction (not recorded which). The chain links TRBV11-2 with TRBJ2-5; the D gene remains uncertain. CDR3 loop: CASSLPSQTQYF. The DNA sequence is given as TGTGCCAGCAGCTTACCTTCCCAGACCCAGTACTTC.